This TCR beta chain originates from a study of T cell repertoires in cytomegalovirus infection. The wider study: Both CMV infection and a matching HLA type were indicated by public TCR beta signatures.

For this clonotype: Its antigen is unidentified.

Each CDR3 protein gets one entry after TCRdb re-called the reads with MiXCR. Of 200,000 to 250,000 distinct CDR3 sequences in the sample, over 20% were seen once. Germline lookup yields CDR1 SGHRS and CDR2 YFSETQ. The CDR3 is 12 residues long. The V end lost 4 bases, the J end lost 7 bases, and 9 bases lay between the germline ends. Notes on the study in general: Ex vivo responses were dominated by HLA-C-restricted CMV-specific TCR beta clonotypes.

The sequenced sample consisted of CD8+ T cells from PBMCs. The source of this sequence is a human donor in good health (CMV status not recorded). Some clones in this sample may be carry-over from other donors' samples. The chain links TRBV5-1 to TRBJ2-1; D not certain. CDR3: CASSMNTNEQFF. CDR3 in DNA: TGCGCCAGCAGCATGAATACGAATGAGCAGTTCTTC.